A single sample is the source of the 21 T cell receptor beta chains below, sequenced in a study of control samples from healthy donors and cancer patients. This table comes from immunoSEQ multiplex PCR, and its TCRdb copy is limited to in-frame clones, with some not included. Among roughly 370,000 clones, approximately 90% were seen once, and the ten largest hold around 6.8%. The sequenced sample consisted of PBMCs. These receptors were taken from a man between 35 and 55 years old with head and neck cancer.

As DNA, the CDR3 is TGTGCCAGCACCATTGGGGTGCCCGGGATCGCTGGAAACATTCAGTACTTC. It translates to CASTIGVPGIAGNIQYF. V is TRBV5-4 and J is TRBJ2-4; maybe TRBD2 (5 bases). This CDR3 has 17 amino acids. The V end lost 6 bases, the J end lost 6 bases, and 25 bases lay between the germline ends. Germline V lookup: CDR1 SGHNT, CDR2 YYREEE (reference sequence).

The chain has TRBV19 and TRBJ2-3; 12 bases agree with TRBD1. V shed 4 bases, J shed 4 bases, and the junction held 3 bases outside the gene matches. This CDR3 is 15 amino acids long. Germline V CDR1 and CDR2: LNHDA, SQIVND (reference sequence). In nucleotides, the CDR3 is TGTGCCAGTAGTACGGGACAGGGGGCCCCAGATACGCAGTATTTT. Its protein product is CASSTGQGAPDTQYF.

V usage is TRBV4-1 and J usage is TRBJ2-7, with D unresolved. Germline CDR1 and CDR2: MGHRA and YSYEKL. CDR3 length: 16 amino acids. Trimming stripped 1 base from V and 0 bases from J, with 13 bases between. The CDR3 sequence: CASSQVLAGSSYEQYF. In nucleotides, the CDR3 is TGCGCCAGCAGCCAAGTCTTGGCTGGTAGCTCCTACGAGCAGTACTTC.

V usage is TRBV9 and J usage is TRBJ2-5; 9 bases map to TRBD1. CDR1 is SGDLS, CDR2 YYNGEE, per germline. V lost 0 bases and J lost 7; bases outside the gene matches: 4. The CDR3 has 14 residues. CDR3 region: CASSVEGQGRTQYF. The CDR3 DNA reads as TGTGCCAGCAGCGTAGAGGGACAGGGTAGGACCCAGTACTTC.

The genes are TRBV2 and TRBJ2-7; 16 positions match TRBD2. The V gene's germline CDR1 is SNHLY and CDR2 FYNNEI. Trimming removed 5 bases from V and 6 bases from J; junction bases left unmatched: 16. The CDR3 extends over 19 amino acids. Here the CDR3 DNA reads TGTGCCAGCAGTCGAAACAGTGGGACTAGCGGGGGGGCCAGGGGCGAGCAGTACTTC. This codes for CASSRNSGTSGGARGEQYF. Looking up the rest from reference TRBV2 and TRBJ2-7 gives the full variable domain: EPEVTQTPSHQVTQMGQEVILRCVPISNHLYFYWYRQILGQKVEFLVSFYNNEISEKSEIFDDQFSVERPDGSNFTLKIRSTKLEDSAMYFCASSRNSGTSGGARGEQYFGPGTRLTVT.

This clone was observed a single time. The rearrangement uses TRBV28 and TRBJ1-6, with D uncertain. Germline CDR1 is MDHEN and CDR2 is SYDVKM. This CDR3 has 12 residues. V shed 7 bases and J shed 10 bases, with 11 bases lying between them. The CDR3 DNA follows: TGTGCCAGCACGGACGAAGAATCACCCCTCCACTTT. This translates into CASTDEESPLHF.

The V and J genes are TRBV4-3 and TRBJ1-6, with D tentatively TRBD1 (5 bases). Deletions cut 1 base from V and 2 bases from J, with 12 bases between. The CDR3 loop spans 17 amino acids. Germline V lookup: CDR1 LGHNA, CDR2 YSLEER. CDR3 sequence (DNA): TGCGCCAGCAGCCAAGTTAAAGGGGTCGCCTATAATTCACCCCTCCACTTT. Its translation is CASSQVKGVAYNSPLHF.

The chain has TRBV13 and TRBJ1-2; 9 nucleotides line up with TRBD1. The V and J ends lost 4 bases and 4 bases, in that order; junction bases with no gene match: 4. This CDR3 spans 14 amino acids. Germline CDR1 is PRHDT and CDR2 is FYEKMQ (reference sequence). The chain's CDR3 is CASSSATGGYGYTF. Written as DNA, the CDR3 is TGTGCCAGCAGCTCCGCGACAGGGGGCTATGGCTACACCTTC.

As for this clone: One end of the junction varies from germline; a read error may be responsible. J is TRBJ1-4 and V is TRBV6-5, with D maybe TRBD1 (5 bases). Germline lookup yields CDR1 MNHEY and CDR2 SVGAGI. This CDR3 region has 13 residues. The CDR3 reads CASSPGTTEKLFF. CDR3 sequence (DNA): TGTGCCAGCAGCCCCGGGACTACTGAAAAACTGTTTTTT.

V is TRBV6-1 and J is TRBJ2-1; 7 nucleotides line up with TRBD1. J gave up 3 bases and V 3 bases, and 8 bases lay outside the gene matches. There are 16 residues in the CDR3. Germline loops: CDR1 MNHNS, CDR2 SASEGT. CDR3 region: CASSESGGQYYNEQFF. The CDR3 DNA sequence: TGTGCCAGCAGTGAGAGTGGGGGACAGTACTACAATGAGCAGTTCTTC.

The chain carries TRBV7-2 and TRBJ2-6, with D unresolved. The germline V and J ends were trimmed by 1 base and 2 bases, with 15 bases remaining between them. This CDR3 contains 18 residues. The V gene's germline CDR1 is SGHTA and CDR2 FQGNSA. The CDR3 reads CASSLGPLQSPGANVLTF. The CDR3 nucleotides are TGTGCCAGCAGCTTAGGTCCCCTCCAGAGCCCTGGGGCCAACGTCCTGACTTTC.

CDR3 protein: CASSYLLQQPPYEQYF. CDR3 coding DNA: TGTGCCAGCAGTTACCTACTGCAACAACCGCCCTACGAGCAGTACTTC. The chain couples TRBV6-2 or TRBV6-3 to TRBJ2-7; D is ambiguous. This CDR3 is 16 amino acids long. V was pared by 2 bases and J by 2 bases, with 16 bases between. Germline CDR1 reads MNHEY; CDR2 reads SVGEGT.

This clone showed up just once. The chain employs TRBV29-1 and TRBJ2-7; D call uncertain. Looked up from germline, CDR1 is SQVTM and CDR2 is ANQGSEA. CDR3 size: 12 residues. Trimming removed 1 base from V and 1 base from J, with 5 bases in between. The CDR3 DNA sequence: TGCAGCGTTGAAGGGGCATCCTACGAGCAGTACTTC. This sequence encodes CSVEGASYEQYF.

The chain recombines TRBV5-6 with TRBJ1-3, with D hard to call. This CDR3 has 18 residues. Looked up from germline, CDR1 is SGHDT and CDR2 is YYEEEE. The V gene lost 4 bases and the J gene lost 0 bases, with 20 bases spanning the gap. The CDR3 reads CASSHTGQAALSGNTIYF. As DNA, the CDR3 is TGTGCCAGCAGCCACACCGGGCAGGCCGCCCTCTCTGGAAACACCATATATTTT.

The chain uses TRBV5-6 and TRBJ1-1; D perhaps matches TRBD1 (6 bases). The V end lost 7 bases, the J end lost 2 bases, and 9 bases lay between the germline ends. The CDR3 loop spans 12 amino acids. Germline assignment: CDR1 SGHDT and CDR2 YYEEEE. CDR3 sequence: CASLQGNTEAFF. CDR3 in DNA: TGTGCCAGCCTACAGGGTAACACTGAAGCTTTCTTT. Full variable domain (remainder filled in from reference TRBV5-6 and TRBJ1-1): DAGVTQSPTHLIKTRGQQVTLRCSPKSGHDTVSWYQQALGQGPQFIFQYYEEEERQRGNFPDRFSGHQFPNYSSELNVNALLLGDSALYLCASLQGNTEAFFGQGTRLTVV.

V gene TRBV9 combines with J gene TRBJ2-7; TRBD2 matches at 9 bases. V lost 0 bases and J lost 0; bases outside the gene matches: 4. The CDR3 spans 16 residues. Germline loops: CDR1 SGDLS, CDR2 YYNGEE. In DNA form, the CDR3 reads TGTGCCAGCAGCGTAGGGCTAGCGGGGAGCTCCTACGAGCAGTACTTC. Translated: CASSVGLAGSSYEQYF.

CDR3 in amino acids: CASSTGVSWGNEQFF. The CDR3 region has the DNA TGTGCCAGCAGCACGGGGGTTAGCTGGGGCAATGAGCAGTTCTTC. V usage is TRBV5-6 and J usage is TRBJ2-1; D is possibly TRBD2 (6 bases). CDR3 length: 15 amino acids. The ends were cut back, 4 bases at V and 6 bases at J, with 17 bases in the middle. Germline CDR1 and CDR2: SGHDT and YYEEEE.

This clone is a singleton in its sample. This CDR3 is CASSMGPGRSGANVLTF. In DNA form, the CDR3 reads TGTGCCAGTAGTATGGGGCCAGGGCGGTCTGGGGCCAACGTCCTGACTTTC. The gene calls are TRBV19 and TRBJ2-6; D might be TRBD1 (5 bases). In germline, CDR1 is LNHDA, CDR2 SQIVND (reference sequence). V was cut by 3 bases and J by 1 base, with 13 bases left in between. The CDR3 runs to 17 residues.

The V call is TRBV19, the J call TRBJ2-1, with D possibly matching TRBD2 (6 bases). This CDR3 is 12 amino acids long. The ends were cut back, 3 bases at V and 8 bases at J, with 8 bases in the middle. Germline V CDR1 and CDR2: LNHDA, SQIVND (reference sequence). CDR3 DNA sequence: TGTGCCAGTAGTATTACTAGCTATGAGCAGTTCTTC. Translating it yields CASSITSYEQFF.

The CDR3 loop reads CASSQWDTNYGYTF. The CDR3 DNA follows: TGTGCCAGCAGCCAGTGGGACACTAACTATGGCTACACCTTC. J is TRBJ1-2 and V is TRBV7-9, with D possibly being TRBD1 (6 bases). Germline CDR1 is SEHNR and CDR2 is FQNEAQ (reference sequence). The CDR3 is 14 residues long. V lost 5 bases and J lost 0, with 10 bases in between.

The V call is TRBV6-1, the J call TRBJ2-1; D might be TRBD2 (5 bases). Trimming removed 2 bases at V and 3 bases at J, with 8 bases between. The CDR3 runs to 14 residues. Germline V gene data show CDR1 as MNHNS and CDR2 as SASEGT. Written as DNA, the CDR3 is TGTGCCAGCAGTGAACTTACTAGCTACAATGAGCAGTTCTTC. It yields the protein CASSELTSYNEQFF.